The 25 T cell receptor beta chains in this list originate from one sample, sequenced in a study of T cell repertoires in cytomegalovirus infection. Each CDR3 protein is one row after TCRdb ran MiXCR on the reads. The profile covers about 310,000 distinct CDR3 sequences, with around a quarter appearing a single time and about an eighth taken by the ten largest. For these receptors, no antigen is known. Sequencing was performed on cultured PBMCs, taken from culture after CMV antigen stimulation. The receptors originated from a human donor in good health (CMV status not recorded). Some clones in this sample may be carry-over from other donors' samples.

V is TRBV7-9 and J is TRBJ2-3, with TRBD1 matching over 9 bases. Unmatched junction bases numbered 12, after V lost 5 bases and J lost 0 bases. The CDR3 is made up of 18 amino acids. The germline V gene has CDR1 SEHNR and CDR2 FQNEAQ (reference sequence). This CDR3 is CASSPGQGSSSSTDTQYF. The CDR3 DNA reads as TGTGCCAGCAGCCCAGGACAGGGGTCGAGTTCAAGCACAGATACGCAGTATTTT.

This clonotype was seen a few times. The chain recombines TRBV6-1 with TRBJ2-6; 11 bases match TRBD2. Germline V lookup: CDR1 MNHNS, CDR2 SASEGT. This CDR3 spans 15 amino acids. The J segment lost 0 bases and the V segment lost 8 bases, leaving 0 bases of the junction unmatched. The DNA for the CDR3 is TGTGCCAGCGGGACTAGCGGCTCTGGGGCCAACGTCCTGACTTTC. Amino acid sequence: CASGTSGSGANVLTF.

Ten or more counts support this clonotype. This chain connects TRBV11-3 to TRBJ2-7, with D perhaps matching TRBD1 (5 bases). Trimming took off 0 bases at V and 3 bases at J, with 24 bases between the two ends. Germline V gene sequence: CDR1 SGHNT, CDR2 YENEEA. The CDR3 loop spans 19 amino acids. CDR3 residues: CASSLEMGQLHPIFYEQYV. CDR3 nucleotide sequence: TGTGCCAGCAGCTTAGAGATGGGGCAGCTTCATCCCATCTTCTACGAGCAGTACGTC.

This chain links TRBV29-1 with TRBJ1-1; TRBD1 agrees at 7 bases. V lost 4 bases, J lost 0 bases, and 2 bases stayed unmatched. Germline V gives CDR1 SQVTM, CDR2 ANQGSEA. This CDR3 comprises 13 residues. The CDR3 DNA reads TGCAGCGTTGGCGGGACAGTGAACACTGAAGCTTTCTTT. Its protein product is CSVGGTVNTEAFF.

The chain recombines TRBV29-1 with TRBJ2-1, with D possibly TRBD2 on 6 matching bases. There are 13 residues in the CDR3. Between the trimmed V and J ends, which lost 8 bases and 4 bases, there was a span of 15 bases. CDR1 SQVTM and CDR2 ANQGSEA come from the germline V gene. The CDR3 loop is CSHGGPRYNEQFF. In DNA form, the CDR3 reads TGCAGCCATGGAGGGCCTAGATACAATGAGCAGTTCTTC.

In this sample, this clonotype turned up many times. The chain has TRBV7-2 and TRBJ2-2; D is uncertain. The CDR3 sequence is 14 residues long. V was cut by 2 bases and J by 3 bases, with 7 bases left in between. CDR1 is SGHTA, CDR2 FQGNSA, per germline. The CDR3 here is CASSLIRDTGELFF. In DNA, the CDR3 is TGTGCCAGCAGCTTAATTCGGGACACCGGGGAGCTGTTTTTT.

This clonotype has at least ten counts. This rearrangement joins TRBV7-2 to TRBJ1-1; unclear D gene. The V gene lost 8 bases and the J gene lost 0 bases, with 16 bases spanning the gap. The CDR3 loop spans 15 amino acids. The V gene's germline CDR1 is SGHTA and CDR2 FQGNSA. CDR3 in amino acids: CASSRRVGLNTEAFF. The CDR3 nucleotides are TGTGCCAGCTCCCGTAGGGTCGGGTTGAACACTGAAGCTTTCTTT.

The table lists this clonotype with many counts. The chain has TRBV7-2 and TRBJ1-1, with 7 bases lining up with TRBD1. Germline V gives CDR1 SGHTA, CDR2 FQGNSA. There are 13 residues in the CDR3. Unmatched junction bases numbered 5, after V lost 0 bases and J lost 10 bases. The CDR3 region has the DNA TGTGCCAGCAGCTTAGCTCGGGACAGAAGAGCTTTCTTT. This sequence encodes CASSLARDRRAFF.

This sequence joins TRBV7-2 and TRBJ2-3, with 7 bases aligning to TRBD2. J gave up 5 bases and V 1 base, and 12 bases lay outside the gene matches. Germline V gene data show CDR1 as SGHTA and CDR2 as FQGNSA. This CDR3 is 17 amino acids long. Written as DNA, the CDR3 is TGTGCCAGCAGCTTAGTACCCGGGAGGTCACGGAAAGATACGCAGTATTTT. As protein: CASSLVPGRSRKDTQYF.

The J gene is TRBJ2-7, the V gene TRBV5-5; D is undetermined. Between the trimmed V and J ends, which lost 0 bases and 0 bases, there was a span of 7 bases. The CDR3 extends over 14 amino acids. Germline assignment: CDR1 SGHKS and CDR2 YYEKEE (reference sequence). The CDR3 region is CASSLDISSYEQYF. CDR3 DNA: TGTGCCAGCAGCTTGGACATTAGCTCCTACGAGCAGTACTTC.

The chain carries TRBV25-1 and TRBJ2-7, with 10 bases that match TRBD2. Germline loops: CDR1 MGHDK, CDR2 SYGVNS. The CDR3 has 14 amino acids. After removal of 5 bases from V and 3 bases from J, the junction contained 4 bases not matched to a gene. This CDR3 is CASSRAGGHYEQYF. As DNA, the CDR3 is TGTGCCAGCAGTCGAGCGGGAGGGCACTACGAGCAGTACTTC.

This clonotype was detected many times. This chain connects TRBV20-1 to TRBJ2-5, with TRBD2 matching 12 bases. J lost 5 bases, V lost 6 bases, and 7 bases had no gene match. CDR1 DFQATT and CDR2 SNEGSKA come from the germline V gene (reference sequence). The CDR3 runs 14 residues. CDR3 protein: CSAPTSGSMETQYF. The CDR3 coding sequence is TGCAGTGCGCCGACTAGCGGGAGTATGGAGACCCAGTACTTC.

J is TRBJ2-3 and V is TRBV19; 8 nucleotides align to TRBD2. The CDR3 spans 15 residues. The V gene end was trimmed by 9 bases and the J gene end by 0 bases; junction bases not matched to a gene: 8. Per germline, CDR1 LNHDA and CDR2 SQIVND (reference sequence). This CDR3 is CASDAGGLSTDTQYF. CDR3 bases: TGTGCCAGCGACGCGGGGGGATTGAGCACAGATACGCAGTATTTT.

The chain joins TRBV7-9 to TRBJ2-1, with TRBD2 identical over 9 bases. Per germline, CDR1 SEHNR and CDR2 FQNEAQ (reference sequence). Germline trimming cut 5 bases from V and 10 bases from J; bases unmatched to any gene: 12. The CDR3 length is 15 residues. CDR3 region: CASSRGREGLGEQFF. CDR3 DNA sequence: TGTGCCAGCAGCCGTGGGCGGGAGGGCCTGGGGGAGCAGTTCTTC.

This clonotype was observed a few times. The chain combines TRBV10-3 with TRBJ1-1; weak D call: TRBD1 (5 bases). The CDR3 is 13 residues long. Deletions cut 9 bases from V and 0 bases from J, with 11 bases between. Germline V lookup: CDR1 ENHRY, CDR2 SYGVKD. CDR3 DNA sequence: TGTGCCATAGGCAGGGTCATGAACACTGAAGCTTTCTTT. Its protein product is CAIGRVMNTEAFF.

The chain couples TRBV7-2 to TRBJ2-6; D not certain. The CDR3 length is 14 residues. In germline, CDR1 is SGHTA, CDR2 FQGNSA. Trimming stripped 5 bases from V and 0 bases from J, with 5 bases between. The CDR3 here is CASSRASGANVLTF. The DNA of the CDR3 is TGTGCCAGCAGCCGCGCCTCTGGGGCCAACGTCCTGACTTTC.

This clonotype was seen a handful of times. V is TRBV9 and J is TRBJ1-6; D gene ambiguous. CDR1 is SGDLS, CDR2 YYNGEE, per germline. V lost 1 base to trimming and J lost 7 bases, with 6 bases between them. The CDR3 runs 13 residues. In DNA form, the CDR3 reads TGTGCCAGCAGCGTACCGGAGAATTCACCCCTCCACTTT. The encoded protein is CASSVPENSPLHF.

The chain joins TRBV29-1 to TRBJ1-5; 9 positions agree with TRBD1. With 6 bases clipped from V and 0 bases from J, the junction kept 3 bases outside the gene matches. This CDR3 is 14 amino acids long. Germline loops: CDR1 SQVTM, CDR2 ANQGSEA. CDR3 in amino acids: CSVGTGSSNQPQHF. The CDR3 region has the DNA TGCAGCGTGGGGACAGGGAGTAGCAATCAGCCCCAGCATTTT.

A few counts support this clonotype. This chain connects TRBV9 to TRBJ2-3; D is undetermined. This CDR3 has 13 amino acids. With 1 base removed from V and 2 bases from J, the gap between germline ends came to 5 bases. From germline, CDR1 is SGDLS and CDR2 YYNGEE. The CDR3 DNA reads TGTGCCAGCAGCGTAAGCCTCACAGATACGCAGTATTTT. Its translation: CASSVSLTDTQYF.

The genes are TRBV7-6 and TRBJ2-2, with 9 bases lining up with TRBD2. The CDR3 length is 15 residues. Germline V gives CDR1 SGHVS, CDR2 FNYEAQ. The V and J ends lost 5 bases and 7 bases, in that order; junction bases with no gene match: 8. The CDR3 spells CASSPVRGRGGELFF. In DNA, the CDR3 is TGTGCCAGCAGCCCCGTTCGCGGGAGGGGCGGGGAGCTGTTTTTT.

The rearrangement uses TRBV4-1 and TRBJ2-1; D may be TRBD2 (7 bases). In germline, CDR1 is MGHRA, CDR2 YSYEKL. Trimming shortened V by 0 bases and J by 6 bases, and 15 bases separated the two germline ends. The length of the CDR3 is 16 residues. This CDR3 is CASSQDWGGDVNEQFF. The CDR3 DNA follows: TGCGCCAGCAGCCAAGATTGGGGGGGCGACGTCAATGAGCAGTTCTTC.

The genes are TRBV7-2 and TRBJ1-1; D remains ambiguous. V lost 1 base to trimming and J lost 4 bases, with 7 bases between them. This CDR3 is built from 13 residues. Germline V gene sequence: CDR1 SGHTA, CDR2 FQGNSA. Here the CDR3 reads CASSLGPTTEAFF. For the CDR3, the DNA is TGTGCCAGCAGCTTAGGTCCTACCACTGAAGCTTTCTTT. The variable domain in full, with the rest retrieved from reference TRBV7-2 and TRBJ1-1, is GAGVSQSPSNKVTEKGKDVELRCDPISGHTALYWYRQSLGQGLEFLIYFQGNSAPDKSGLPSDRFSAERTGGSVSTLTIQRTQQEDSAVYLCASSLGPTTEAFFGQGTRLTVV.

The genes are TRBV19 and TRBJ2-1; D is tentatively TRBD1 or TRBD2 (5 bases each). Trimming shortened V by 1 base and J by 2 bases, and 12 bases separated the two germline ends. CDR3 length: 16 residues. CDR1 LNHDA and CDR2 SQIVND come from the germline V gene (reference sequence). The CDR3: CASSIGSGTTYNEQFF. In nucleotides, the CDR3 is TGTGCCAGTAGTATAGGTTCAGGGACGACCTACAATGAGCAGTTCTTC.

The V call is TRBV7-2, the J call TRBJ2-1, with a tentative D call TRBD2 (6 bases). Germline V gene lookup returns CDR1 SGHTA and CDR2 FQGNSA. The CDR3 length is 16 residues. V dropped 5 bases and J dropped 0 bases, with 14 bases sitting between them. CDR3 sequence (DNA): TGTGCCAGCAGCCCCGGTGGGGACTTCTCCTACAATGAGCAGTTCTTC. Its protein product is CASSPGGDFSYNEQFF.

This sequence joins TRBV7-2 and TRBJ2-1, with TRBD2 matching 8 bases. The CDR3 has 14 amino acids. V lost 1 base and J lost 12; bases outside the gene matches: 8. The germline V gene encodes CDR1 SGHTA and CDR2 FQGNSA. For the CDR3, the DNA is TGTGCCAGCAGCTTAGTACTAGCGGTTGGTTGGCAGTTCTTC. Amino acid sequence: CASSLVLAVGWQFF.